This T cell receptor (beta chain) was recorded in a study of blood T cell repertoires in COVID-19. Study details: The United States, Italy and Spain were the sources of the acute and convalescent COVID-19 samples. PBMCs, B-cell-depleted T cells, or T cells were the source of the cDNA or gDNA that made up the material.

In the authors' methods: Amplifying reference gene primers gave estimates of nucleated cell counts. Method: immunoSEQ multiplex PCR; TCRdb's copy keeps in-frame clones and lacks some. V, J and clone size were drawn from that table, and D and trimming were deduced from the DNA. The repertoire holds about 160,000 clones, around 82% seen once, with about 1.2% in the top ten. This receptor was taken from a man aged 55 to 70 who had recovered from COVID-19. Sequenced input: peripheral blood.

In DNA form, the CDR3 reads TGTGCCAGCAGTTTGAATAGCGGGGCCTACAATGAGCAGTTCTTC. Its protein is CASSLNSGAYNEQFF. The J gene is TRBJ2-1, the V gene TRBV6-6; 8 bases agree with TRBD2. Germline CDR1 reads MNHNY; CDR2 reads SVGAGI (reference sequence). V trimming: 4 bases; J trimming: 2 bases; junction bases outside the gene matches: 4. The CDR3 has 15 amino acids.